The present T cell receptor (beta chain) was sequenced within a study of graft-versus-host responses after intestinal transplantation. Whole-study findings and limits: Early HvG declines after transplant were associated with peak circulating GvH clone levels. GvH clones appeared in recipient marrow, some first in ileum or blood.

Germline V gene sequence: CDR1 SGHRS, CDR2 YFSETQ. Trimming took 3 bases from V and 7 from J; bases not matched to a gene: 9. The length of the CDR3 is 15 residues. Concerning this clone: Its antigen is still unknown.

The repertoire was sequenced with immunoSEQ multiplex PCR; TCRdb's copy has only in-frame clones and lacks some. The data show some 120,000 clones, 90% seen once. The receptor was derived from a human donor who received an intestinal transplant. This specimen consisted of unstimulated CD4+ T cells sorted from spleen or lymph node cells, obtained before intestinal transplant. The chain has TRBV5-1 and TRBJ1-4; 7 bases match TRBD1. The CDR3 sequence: CASSSGPAGGEKLFF. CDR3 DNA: TGCGCCAGCAGCTCGGGACCCGCAGGGGGTGAAAAACTGTTTTTT.